Following are 19 T cell receptor beta chains from one sample sequenced in a study of Tregs in tolerant kidney transplant recipients. Method: immunoSEQ multiplex PCR; TCRdb's copy keeps in-frame clones and lacks some. The profile shows under 400 clones, 35% to 50% of them singletons. These receptors' antigens are unknown. The sequenced sample consisted of Tregs from blood cultured with allogeneic cells. The receptors come from a human patient who received a combined kidney and bone marrow transplant. Some T cells may be transferred from the graft donor.

This chain links TRBV19 with TRBJ1-2, with D unresolved. The V end was cut by 5 bases, the J end by 4 bases, with 23 bases between. Per the germline V gene, CDR1 is LNHDA and CDR2 is SQIVND (reference sequence). The length of the CDR3 is 17 residues. CDR3 DNA sequence: TGTGCCAGTAGTTGGCCGATGGCAAATCGAAAGACCTATGGCTACACCTTC. This codes for CASSWPMANRKTYGYTF.

The chain uses TRBV6-5 and TRBJ2-1; D gene uncertain. V lost 2 bases and J 4 bases, leaving 6 bases between the germline ends. The CDR3 contains 13 residues. Germline loops: CDR1 MNHEY, CDR2 SVGAGI. For the CDR3, the DNA is TGTGCCAGCAGTTACGGCCCTTACAATGAGCAGTTCTTC. Its translation is CASSYGPYNEQFF.

A few counts support this clone. This sequence joins TRBV6-6 and TRBJ2-5, with D maybe TRBD2 (6 bases). The assigned J gene may be wrong: the sequence end matches TRBJ2-7 better. The CDR3 covers 15 residues. Germline V gene lookup returns CDR1 MNHNY and CDR2 SVGAGI (reference sequence). DNA of the CDR3: TGTGCCAGCATCAAAGAGGGACTCTCCTTCTACGAGCAGTACTTC. Encoded protein: CASIKEGLSFYEQYF.

Concerning this clone: This likely stems from a read error, as it lies one base from a far larger clone. This sample also contains other DNA sequences that code for the same CDR3. V is TRBV28 and J is TRBJ1-4, with D perhaps TRBD1 (6 bases). Trimming removed 5 bases from V and 0 bases from J, with 13 bases in between. The CDR3 loop spans 16 amino acids. CDR1 is MDHEN and CDR2 is SYDVKM in the germline V gene. The CDR3 nucleotides read TGTGCCAGCAGTAGCCCTGGGGGCGCAACTAATGAAAAACTGTTTTTT. Translating it yields CASSSPGGATNEKLFF.

This clone was found a few times. One base away lies a much larger clone, so this may be a sequencing read error. Additional DNA sequences in this sample encode the identical CDR3. The chain has TRBV29-1 and TRBJ2-1; no definite D call. Germline-derived CDR1 and CDR2 are SQVTM and ANQGSEA. V was cut by 0 bases and J by 8 bases, with 11 bases left in between. This CDR3 has 13 residues. CDR3 loop: CSVEDPTGYEQFF. The CDR3 nucleotides read TGCAGCGTTGAAGATCCGACGGGCTATGAGCAGTTCTTC.

J is TRBJ2-1 and V is TRBV4-2, with 9 bases that match TRBD2. This CDR3 spans 15 amino acids. Germline V gene sequence: CDR1 LGHNA, CDR2 YNFKEQ. The ends lost 4 bases at V and 6 bases at J; junction bases unmatched: 7. The CDR3 DNA follows: TGTGCCAGCAGCCCGGGACTAGCACCGAGCAATGAGCAGTTCTTC. It translates to CASSPGLAPSNEQFF.

This clone turned up a few times. This sequence joins TRBV4-2 and TRBJ1-2; tentatively, D is TRBD1 (5 bases). V lost 4 bases to trimming and J lost 0 bases, with 12 bases between them. The CDR3 sequence is 15 residues long. Germline V gives CDR1 LGHNA, CDR2 YNFKEQ. CDR3 amino acids: CASSPPGGPNYGYTF. DNA for the CDR3: TGTGCCAGCAGCCCCCCGGGGGGACCTAACTATGGCTACACCTTC.

This clone was recorded a few times. This chain links TRBV30 with TRBJ1-3, with TRBD1 matching over 11 bases. The CDR3 runs 16 residues. With V trimmed by 2 bases and J by 3 bases, 6 bases remained unmatched. The germline V gene encodes CDR1 GTSNPN and CDR2 SVGIG (reference sequence). CDR3 protein: CAWSSWDRGFGNTIYF. The CDR3 region has the DNA TGTGCCTGGAGTAGTTGGGACAGGGGGTTTGGAAACACCATATATTTT. The full variable domain, with the rest looked up from reference TRBV30 and TRBJ1-3, is SQTIHQWPATLVQPVGSPLSLECTVEGTSNPNLYWYRQAAGRGLQLLFYSVGIGQISSEVPQNLSASRPQDRQFILSSKKLLLSDSGFYLCAWSSWDRGFGNTIYFGEGSWLTVV.

This clone has just a few counts. The chain recombines TRBV10-1 with TRBJ1-3; tentatively, D is TRBD1 (6 bases). Looked up from germline, CDR1 is WNHNN and CDR2 is SYGVQD (reference sequence). The CDR3 has 18 amino acids. V lost 7 bases and J lost 12, with 34 bases in between. The CDR3 sequence: CASIPPTRQAPLWKHIYF. The CDR3 nucleotides read TGCGCCAGCATCCCTCCTACCCGACAGGCACCCCTCTGGAAACACATATATTTT.

The chain is built from TRBV5-6 and TRBJ2-5, with TRBD2 identical over 14 bases. With V trimmed by 0 bases and J by 5 bases, 6 bases remained unmatched. CDR1 and CDR2 from the germline V gene are SGHDT and YYEEEE. This CDR3 comprises 17 residues. Written as DNA, the CDR3 is TGTGCCAGCAGCTTGGCCGGACTAGCGGGAGGAAGGGAGACCCAGTACTTC. Amino acids: CASSLAGLAGGRETQYF.

For this clone: One base separates it from a far larger clone, so it is likely a read error. This CDR3 is also generated by other DNA sequences in the sample. This rearrangement joins TRBV28 to TRBJ1-4, with TRBD1 matching 8 bases. The CDR3 totals 16 residues. Germline V gene data show CDR1 as MDHEN and CDR2 as SYDVKM. The CDR3: CASSSPGGATNEKLFF. The CDR3 DNA reads TGTGCCAGCAGTAGCCCAGGGGGCGCAACTAATGAAAAACTTTTTTTT. The full variable domain, with the rest looked up from reference TRBV28 and TRBJ1-4, is DVKVTQSSRYLVKRTGEKVFLECVQDMDHENMFWYRQDPGLGLRLIYFSYDVKMKEKGDIPEGYSVSREKKERFSLILESASTNQTSMYLCASSSPGGATNEKLFFGSGTQLSVL.

A word on this clone: With only one base between it and a far larger clone, this is likely a read error. The chain is built from TRBV29-1 and TRBJ2-1; the D is unclear. The length of the CDR3 is 13 residues. Germline V lookup: CDR1 SQVTM, CDR2 ANQGSEA. CDR3 protein: CSAEDPTGYEQFF. The CDR3 nucleotides read TGCAGCGCTGAAGATCCCACGGGCTATGAGCAGTTCTTC.

This rearrangement joins TRBV11-3 to TRBJ1-2, with D uncertain. Germline-derived CDR1 and CDR2 are SGHNT and YENEEA. The CDR3 loop spans 17 amino acids. Deletions cut 4 bases from V and 4 bases from J, with 22 bases between. The CDR3 DNA follows: TGTGCCAGCAGCTCTCGGCACAATCTCGGAAAGACCTATGGCTACACCTTC. Translating it yields CASSSRHNLGKTYGYTF.

In its sample, this clone ranks as hyperexpanded. V is TRBV10-3 and J is TRBJ1-3; 7 nucleotides match TRBD1. Losses at the gene ends were 0 bases for V and 0 bases for J; bases not matched to a gene: 8. The CDR3 extends over 18 amino acids. Germline loops: CDR1 ENHRY, CDR2 SYGVKD. The CDR3 sequence is CAISESTWGQSSGNTIYF. CDR3 nucleotide sequence: TGTGCCATCAGTGAGTCAACATGGGGACAGAGCTCTGGAAACACCATATATTTT.

This chain links TRBV9 with TRBJ2-4; tentatively, D is TRBD2 (5 bases). The CDR3 has 17 amino acids. V lost 5 bases, J lost 0 bases, and 18 bases lay in between. The germline gives CDR1 SGDLS, CDR2 YYNGEE. CDR3 DNA: TGTGCCAGCAGTGTCAGCAGCGGTGCCCTAGCCAAAAACATTCAGTACTTC. Its protein is CASSVSSGALAKNIQYF.

The rearrangement joins TRBV7-2 to TRBJ2-7; D not certain. This CDR3 is built from 13 residues. Germline values: CDR1 SGHTA, CDR2 FQGNSA. V was clipped by 9 bases and J by 3 bases, with 15 bases between them. CDR3: CASSPDRNYEQYF. For the CDR3, the DNA is TGTGCCAGTAGCCCGGACCGAAACTACGAGCAGTACTTC. The entire variable domain, with the rest obtained from reference TRBV7-2 and TRBJ2-7, is as follows: GAGVSQSPSNKVTEKGKDVELRCDPISGHTALYWYRQSLGQGLEFLIYFQGNSAPDKSGLPSDRFSAERTGGSVSTLTIQRTQQEDSAVYLCASSPDRNYEQYFGPGTRLTVT.

V gene TRBV7-3 combines with J gene TRBJ2-2; the D is unclear. The V gene lost 5 bases and the J gene lost 2 bases, with 6 bases spanning the gap. Germline CDR1 is SGHTA and CDR2 is FQGTGA. The length of the CDR3 is 13 residues. DNA of the CDR3: TGTGCCAGCAGCATACATAACACCGGGGAGCTGTTTTTT. It is translated as CASSIHNTGELFF. Filled out from reference TRBV7-3 and TRBJ2-2, the complete variable domain reads GAGVSQTPSNKVTEKGKYVELRCDPISGHTALYWYRQSLGQGPEFLIYFQGTGAADDSGLPNDRFFAVRPEGSVSTLKIQRTERGDSAVYLCASSIHNTGELFFGEGSRLTVL.

This clone was observed a few times. This sequence joins TRBV18 and TRBJ1-1; no reliable D call. V gave up 2 bases and J gave up 0 bases, with 10 bases separating them. CDR1 and CDR2 (germline): KGHSH, LQKENI. This CDR3 spans 15 amino acids. The CDR3 DNA reads TGTGCCAGCTCACCATCAGTGCCCATGAACACTGAAGCTTTCTTT. Translation: CASSPSVPMNTEAFF.

This clone appeared a few times. The chain is built from TRBV10-1 and TRBJ1-3, with D perhaps matching TRBD1 (6 bases). The CDR3 is 18 amino acids. Germline V lookup: CDR1 WNHNN, CDR2 SYGVQD (reference sequence). V dropped 7 bases and J dropped 10 bases, with 32 bases sitting between them. The CDR3 region has the DNA TGCGCCAGCATCCCTCCTACCCGACAGGCACCCCTCTGGAAAACCATATATTTT. Translating gives CASIPPTRQAPLWKTIYF.